This TCR beta chain was captured in a study of identical twins. This clonotype was counted ten times or more. The antigen is undetermined. MiXCR, applied by TCRdb to the 5' RACE reads, yields one record per CDR3 protein. The sample contains under 350,000 distinct CDR3 sequences, roughly 10% of which appear only once. The ends lost 4 bases at V and 0 bases at J; junction bases unmatched: 2. Germline lookup yields CDR1 SQVTM and CDR2 ANQGSEA. The CDR3 is 13 amino acids. Study observations and caveats: Abundant beta clonotypes from cord blood had fewer insertions, unlike memory repertoires, which showed none.

This sample also appeared in a second study, on yellow fever vaccine responses in identical twins.

Material: CD8+ T cells sorted from blood. V gene TRBV29-1 combines with J gene TRBJ2-5, with TRBD2 identical over 7 bases. This clonotype was obtained from a woman aged 18 to 35 in good health. The CDR3 region has the DNA TGCAGCGTTGTGGGAGGGTACCAAGAGACCCAGTACTTC. This gives the protein CSVVGGYQETQYF.